These 17 T cell receptor beta chains originate from one sample sequenced in a study of blood T cell repertoires in COVID-19. Assay used: immunoSEQ multiplex PCR; TCRdb lists only in-frame clones, some missing. The table lists some 260,000 clones, more than 75% of them singletons. Sequencing was done on a sample of PBMCs or T cells enriched from blood (not recorded which). The receptors were gathered from a man aged 35 to 55 who had recovered from COVID-19.

This clone has just a few counts. The V and J genes are TRBV7-2 and TRBJ1-3; D is unresolved. CDR1 is SGHTA and CDR2 is FQGNSA in the germline V gene. The V end was cut by 3 bases, the J end by 0 bases, with 12 bases between. This CDR3 is built from 16 residues. CDR3 sequence reads: CASSFGQARSGNTIYF. CDR3 nucleotides: TGTGCCAGCAGCTTCGGTCAGGCCCGCTCTGGAAACACCATATATTTT.

The chain couples TRBV4-1 to TRBJ2-7; maybe TRBD1 (6 bases). V was trimmed by 3 bases and J by 3 bases, leaving 18 bases between them. Germline CDR1 and CDR2: MGHRA and YSYEKL. This CDR3 has 16 amino acids. In nucleotides, the CDR3 is TGCGCCAGCAGCCACCCAGGGGCAGGAAAAAACTACGAGCAGTACTTC. This sequence encodes CASSHPGAGKNYEQYF.

This clone was seen only once. The chain couples TRBV9 to TRBJ2-1; TRBD2 agrees at 10 bases. After removal of 3 bases from V and 0 bases from J, the junction contained 15 bases not matched to a gene. The CDR3 consists of 20 residues. Per germline, CDR1 SGDLS and CDR2 YYNGEE. CDR3 in amino acids: CASSGRGLARTLSSYNEQFF. The CDR3 region has the DNA TGTGCCAGCAGCGGGAGGGGACTAGCGCGGACTCTAAGCTCCTACAATGAGCAGTTCTTC.

The rearrangement uses TRBV7-6 and TRBJ1-2; possible D gene TRBD1, 6 bases. Trimming took off 1 base at V and 4 bases at J, with 16 bases between the two ends. The germline V gene encodes CDR1 SGHVS and CDR2 FNYEAQ. The CDR3 spans 16 residues. The CDR3 protein is CASSLVRGPDGYGYTF. Here the CDR3 DNA reads TGTGCCAGCAGCTTAGTGCGGGGGCCTGACGGCTATGGCTACACCTTC.

The chain couples TRBV2 to TRBJ1-5; a possible D gene is TRBD1 (6 bases). Trimming took off 6 bases at V and 0 bases at J, with 18 bases between the two ends. This CDR3 comprises 17 residues. Germline assignment: CDR1 SNHLY and CDR2 FYNNEI. The CDR3 loop reads CASRQAGQSFSNQPQHF. The CDR3 region has the DNA TGTGCCAGCAGACAAGCCGGACAGTCCTTTAGCAATCAGCCCCAGCATTTT.

The chain couples TRBV7-8 to TRBJ2-7; 7 bases fit TRBD1. The CDR3 loop spans 16 amino acids. Germline V gene data show CDR1 as SGHVS and CDR2 as FQNEAQ. Trimming removed 2 bases from V and 4 bases from J; junction bases left unmatched: 11. CDR3 DNA sequence: TGTGCCAGCAGCTTATGGGGGACAGCCTCGGATTACGAGCAGTACTTC. Its translation is CASSLWGTASDYEQYF.

The chain recombines TRBV13 with TRBJ2-2, with D possibly matching TRBD1 (5 bases). V was cut by 0 bases and J by 6 bases, with 14 bases left in between. Germline V gene data show CDR1 as PRHDT and CDR2 as FYEKMQ (reference sequence). This CDR3 spans 16 amino acids. CDR3 in amino acids: CASSLGLGVSAGELFF. In DNA form, the CDR3 reads TGTGCCAGCAGCTTAGGTCTAGGGGTTTCCGCCGGGGAGCTGTTTTTT.

The gene calls are TRBV10-3 and TRBJ2-2, with 8 bases aligning to TRBD1. After removal of 7 bases from V and 3 bases from J, the junction contained 4 bases not matched to a gene. The CDR3 covers 14 residues. Germline V lookup: CDR1 ENHRY, CDR2 SYGVKD. In DNA, the CDR3 is TGTGCCATCACCGGGACAGGAGACACCGGGGAGCTGTTTTTT. This codes for CAITGTGDTGELFF.

The V call is TRBV28, the J call TRBJ1-2; the D is unclear. The CDR3 is made up of 13 amino acids. Germline loops: CDR1 MDHEN, CDR2 SYDVKM. V dropped 1 base and J dropped 1 base, with 4 bases sitting between them. The CDR3 reads CASSLSLNYGYTF. CDR3 coding DNA: TGTGCCAGCAGTTTATCCCTTAACTATGGCTACACCTTC.

The chain combines TRBV20-1 with TRBJ1-2; no clear D. Germline assignment: CDR1 DFQATT and CDR2 SNEGSKA (reference sequence). The V end was cut by 0 bases, the J end by 3 bases, with 2 bases between. This CDR3 has 11 amino acids. The CDR3 region is CSARDYYGYTF. CDR3 DNA: TGCAGTGCTAGAGACTACTATGGCTACACCTTC.

The table lists this clone with a few counts. The chain carries TRBV4-1 and TRBJ2-5; weak D call: TRBD1 (7 bases). Germline-derived CDR1 and CDR2 are MGHRA and YSYEKL. Trimming took off 1 base at V and 7 bases at J, with 16 bases between the two ends. The CDR3 runs to 15 residues. The CDR3 spells CASSQVLQGGTTQYF. CDR3 sequence (DNA): TGCGCCAGCAGCCAAGTGTTGCAGGGGGGAACGACCCAGTACTTC.

In this sample, this clone turned up a few times. V is TRBV29-1 and J is TRBJ1-6, with 7 bases fitting TRBD1. Germline-derived CDR1 and CDR2 are SQVTM and ANQGSEA. With V trimmed by 0 bases and J by 4 bases, 12 bases remained unmatched. The CDR3 runs 18 residues. The CDR3 DNA follows: TGCAGCGTTGAAGATCCCCAAATGGGGACAGATTATAATTCACCCCTCCACTTT. Translated: CSVEDPQMGTDYNSPLHF.

The sample holds one count of this clone. V gene TRBV10-3 combines with J gene TRBJ2-7; 9 nucleotides line up with TRBD1. J was trimmed by 3 bases and V by 5 bases; bases with no gene match: 2. The CDR3 covers 13 residues. Germline V gene data show CDR1 as ENHRY and CDR2 as SYGVKD. CDR3 amino acids: CAISWGQGYEQYF. In DNA form, the CDR3 reads TGTGCCATCAGTTGGGGACAGGGCTACGAGCAGTACTTC.

The genes are TRBV7-9 and TRBJ1-3; D is unclear. In germline, CDR1 is SEHNR, CDR2 FQNEAQ (reference sequence). CDR3 length: 15 residues. V dropped 5 bases and J dropped 0 bases, with 11 bases sitting between them. The CDR3, as DNA: TGTGCCAGCAGCCTTTTCGGACTCTCTGGAAACACCATATATTTT. As protein: CASSLFGLSGNTIYF.

The V and J genes are TRBV3-1 (or the pseudogene TRBV3-2) and TRBJ2-2, with 10 bases lining up with TRBD1. This CDR3 is 15 amino acids long. J was trimmed by 5 bases and V by 5 bases; bases with no gene match: 5. Germline loops: CDR1 LGHDT, CDR2 YNNKEL (reference sequence). In DNA form, the CDR3 reads TGTGCCAGCAGCTTTGGACAGGGGGTAACCGGGGAGCTGTTTTTT. Its translation: CASSFGQGVTGELFF.

The V call is TRBV4-1, the J call TRBJ2-1, with D possibly TRBD2 on 7 matching bases. The germline V and J ends were trimmed by 6 bases and 8 bases, with 20 bases remaining between them. The CDR3 length is 15 residues. Germline V lookup: CDR1 MGHRA, CDR2 YSYEKL. CDR3 in amino acids: CASRGEGGILDEQFF. The CDR3 nucleotides are TGCGCCAGCAGGGGGGAGGGGGGAATTCTGGATGAGCAGTTCTTC.

On this clone itself: This sample includes further DNA sequences coding for the same CDR3. This chain links TRBV28 with TRBJ1-2, with 8 bases matching TRBD1. Germline CDR1 reads MDHEN; CDR2 reads SYDVKM. The CDR3 has 14 amino acids. V was clipped by 2 bases and J by 5 bases; unmatched bases: 4. The CDR3 nucleotides are TGTGCCAGCAGTTTAGGACAGGGTGGATATGGCTACACCTTC. Its translation: CASSLGQGGYGYTF.